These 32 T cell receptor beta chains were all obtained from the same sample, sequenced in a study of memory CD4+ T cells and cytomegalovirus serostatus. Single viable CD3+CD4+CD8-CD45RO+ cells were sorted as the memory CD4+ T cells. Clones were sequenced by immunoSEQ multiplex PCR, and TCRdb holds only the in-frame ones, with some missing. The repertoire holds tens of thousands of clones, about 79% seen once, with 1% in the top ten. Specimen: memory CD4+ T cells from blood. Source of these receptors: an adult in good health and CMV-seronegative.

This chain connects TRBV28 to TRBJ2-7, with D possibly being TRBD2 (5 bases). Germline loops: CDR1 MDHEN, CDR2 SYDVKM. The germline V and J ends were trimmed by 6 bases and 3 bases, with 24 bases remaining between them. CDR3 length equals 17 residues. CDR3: CASRPRIRETRIYEQYF. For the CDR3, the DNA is TGTGCCAGCAGGCCACGGATTAGGGAAACTAGAATCTACGAGCAGTACTTC.

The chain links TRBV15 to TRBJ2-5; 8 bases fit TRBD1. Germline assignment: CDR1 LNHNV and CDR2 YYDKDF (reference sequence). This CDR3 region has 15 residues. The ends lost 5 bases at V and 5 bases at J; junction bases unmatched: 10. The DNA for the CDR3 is TGTGCCACCAGCGAAGGACAGGGTGGGCCGGAGACCCAGTACTTC. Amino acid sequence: CATSEGQGGPETQYF. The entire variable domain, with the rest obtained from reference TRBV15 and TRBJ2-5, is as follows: DAMVIQNPRYQVTQFGKPVTLSCSQTLNHNVMYWYQQKSSQAPKLLFHYYDKDFNNEADTPDNFQSRRPNTSFCFLDIRSPGLGDTAMYLCATSEGQGGPETQYFGPGTRLLVL.

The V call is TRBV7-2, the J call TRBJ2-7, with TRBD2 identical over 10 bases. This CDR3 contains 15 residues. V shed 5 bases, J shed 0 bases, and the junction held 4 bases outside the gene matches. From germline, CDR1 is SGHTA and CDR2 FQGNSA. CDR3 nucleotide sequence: TGTGCCAGCAGCCTCTTAGCGGGAGGCTCCTACGAGCAGTACTTC. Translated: CASSLLAGGSYEQYF.

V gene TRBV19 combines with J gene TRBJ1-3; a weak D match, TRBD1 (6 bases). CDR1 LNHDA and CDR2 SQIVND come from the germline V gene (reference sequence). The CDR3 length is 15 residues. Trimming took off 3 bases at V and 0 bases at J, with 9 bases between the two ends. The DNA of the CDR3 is TGTGCCAGTAGTATGGGACAAGGCTCTGGAAACACCATATATTTT. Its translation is CASSMGQGSGNTIYF.

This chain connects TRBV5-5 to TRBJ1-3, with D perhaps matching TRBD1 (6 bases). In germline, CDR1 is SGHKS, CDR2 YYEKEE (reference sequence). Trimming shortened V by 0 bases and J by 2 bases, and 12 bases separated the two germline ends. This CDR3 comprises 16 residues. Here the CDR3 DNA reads TGTGCCAGCAGCTTGGCCCCCCCAGGGGCTGGAAACACCATATATTTT. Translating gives CASSLAPPGAGNTIYF.

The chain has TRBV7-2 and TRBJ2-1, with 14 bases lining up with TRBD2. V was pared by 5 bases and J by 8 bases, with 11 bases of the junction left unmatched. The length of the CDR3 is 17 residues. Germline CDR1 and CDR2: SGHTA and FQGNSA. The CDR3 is CASSQTSGRALGHEQFF. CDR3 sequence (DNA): TGTGCCAGCAGCCAGACTAGCGGGAGGGCCCTAGGGCATGAGCAGTTCTTC.

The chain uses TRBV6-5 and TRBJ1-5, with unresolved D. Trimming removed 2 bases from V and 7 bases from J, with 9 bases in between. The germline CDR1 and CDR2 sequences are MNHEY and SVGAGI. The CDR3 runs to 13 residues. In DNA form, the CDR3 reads TGTGCCAGCAGTTACGATCGGGGACAGCCCCAGCATTTT. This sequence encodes CASSYDRGQPQHF.

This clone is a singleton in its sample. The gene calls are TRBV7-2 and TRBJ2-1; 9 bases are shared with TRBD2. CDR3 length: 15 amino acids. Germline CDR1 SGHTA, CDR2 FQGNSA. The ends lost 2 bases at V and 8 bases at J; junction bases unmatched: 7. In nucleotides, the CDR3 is TGTGCCAGCAGCTTATCGGGACTAGCTACTCATGAGCAGTTCTTC. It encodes CASSLSGLATHEQFF.

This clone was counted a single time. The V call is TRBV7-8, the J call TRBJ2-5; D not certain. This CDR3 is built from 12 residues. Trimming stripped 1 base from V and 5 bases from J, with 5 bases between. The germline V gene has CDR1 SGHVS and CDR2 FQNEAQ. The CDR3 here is CASSLGRETQYF. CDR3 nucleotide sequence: TGTGCCAGCAGCTTAGGGCGTGAGACCCAGTACTTC.

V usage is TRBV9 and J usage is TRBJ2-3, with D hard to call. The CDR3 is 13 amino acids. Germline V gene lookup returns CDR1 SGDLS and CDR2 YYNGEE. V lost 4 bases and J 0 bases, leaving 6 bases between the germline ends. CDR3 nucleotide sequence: TGTGCCAGCAGCTTCTCTAGCACAGATACGCAGTATTTT. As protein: CASSFSSTDTQYF.

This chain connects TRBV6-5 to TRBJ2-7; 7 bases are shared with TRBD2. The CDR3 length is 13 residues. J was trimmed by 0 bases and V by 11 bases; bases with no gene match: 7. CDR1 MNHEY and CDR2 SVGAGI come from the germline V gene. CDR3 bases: TGTGCCTCCTCCGGGGGGAGCTCCTACGAGCAGTACTTC. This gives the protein CASSGGSSYEQYF.

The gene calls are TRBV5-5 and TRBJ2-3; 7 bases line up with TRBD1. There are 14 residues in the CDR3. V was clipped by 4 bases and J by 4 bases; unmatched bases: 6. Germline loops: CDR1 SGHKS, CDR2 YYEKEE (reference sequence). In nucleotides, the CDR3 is TGTGCCAGCAGCGTAACGACAGGGTCAGATACGCAGTATTTT. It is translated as CASSVTTGSDTQYF.

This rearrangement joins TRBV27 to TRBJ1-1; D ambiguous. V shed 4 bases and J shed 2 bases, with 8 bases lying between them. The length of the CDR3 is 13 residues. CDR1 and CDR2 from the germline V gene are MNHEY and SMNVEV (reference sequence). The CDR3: CASSWRPNTEAFF. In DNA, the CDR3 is TGTGCCAGCAGTTGGCGCCCCAACACTGAAGCTTTCTTT.

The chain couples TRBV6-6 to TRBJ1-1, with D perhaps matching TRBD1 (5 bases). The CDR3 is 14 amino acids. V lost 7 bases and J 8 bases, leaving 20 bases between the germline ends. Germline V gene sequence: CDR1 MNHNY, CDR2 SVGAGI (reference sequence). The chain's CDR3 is CASKEGPKRPEAFF. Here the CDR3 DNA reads TGTGCCAGCAAGGAGGGACCAAAAAGGCCCGAAGCTTTCTTT.

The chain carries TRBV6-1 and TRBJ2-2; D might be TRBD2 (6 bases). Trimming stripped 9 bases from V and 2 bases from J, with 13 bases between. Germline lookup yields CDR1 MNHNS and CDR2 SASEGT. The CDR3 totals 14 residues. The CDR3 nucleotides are TGTGCCAGTGCGACTAGACCTAACACCGGGGAGCTGTTTTTT. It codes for CASATRPNTGELFF.

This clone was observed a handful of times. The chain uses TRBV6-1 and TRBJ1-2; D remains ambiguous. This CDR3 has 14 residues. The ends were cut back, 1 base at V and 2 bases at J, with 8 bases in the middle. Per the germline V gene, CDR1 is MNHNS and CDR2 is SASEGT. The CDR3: CASSEENRNYGYTF. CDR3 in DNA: TGTGCCAGCAGTGAAGAAAATCGAAACTATGGCTACACCTTC.

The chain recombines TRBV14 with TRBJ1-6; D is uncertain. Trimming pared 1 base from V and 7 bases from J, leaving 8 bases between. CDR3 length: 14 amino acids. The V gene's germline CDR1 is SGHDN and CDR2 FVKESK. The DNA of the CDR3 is TGTGCCAGCAGCCAAGTGCTGGGAAATTCACCCCTCCACTTT. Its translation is CASSQVLGNSPLHF.

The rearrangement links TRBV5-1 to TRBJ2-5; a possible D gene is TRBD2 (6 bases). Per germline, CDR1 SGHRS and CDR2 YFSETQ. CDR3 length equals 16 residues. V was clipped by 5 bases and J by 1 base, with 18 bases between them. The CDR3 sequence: CASSRVAGISQETQYF. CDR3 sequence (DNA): TGCGCCAGCAGTCGGGTTGCGGGGATAAGCCAAGAGACCCAGTACTTC.

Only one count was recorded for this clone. The CDR3 DNA follows: TGTGCCAGCAGTGTTGCGGGGGGGCAAGGTGAGCAGTTCTTC. It translates to CASSVAGGQGEQFF. The chain combines TRBV6-4 with TRBJ2-1; 9 positions agree with TRBD2. The V segment lost 4 bases and the J segment 9 bases; nucleotides outside the gene matches: 7. Looked up from germline, CDR1 is MRHNA and CDR2 is SNTAGT. This CDR3 is 14 amino acids long.

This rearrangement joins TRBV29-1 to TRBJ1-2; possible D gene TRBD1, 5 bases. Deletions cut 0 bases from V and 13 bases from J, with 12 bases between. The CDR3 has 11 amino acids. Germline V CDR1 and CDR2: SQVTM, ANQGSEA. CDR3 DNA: TGCAGCGTTGAAGAGGGCGGGGGATCCACCTTC. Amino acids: CSVEEGGGSTF.

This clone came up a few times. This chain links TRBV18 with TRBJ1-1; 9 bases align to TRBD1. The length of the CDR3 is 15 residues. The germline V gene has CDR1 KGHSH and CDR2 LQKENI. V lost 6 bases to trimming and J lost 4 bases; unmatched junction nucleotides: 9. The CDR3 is CASSHVDRGSTEAFF. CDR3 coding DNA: TGTGCCAGCTCCCACGTCGACAGGGGGAGCACTGAAGCTTTCTTT.

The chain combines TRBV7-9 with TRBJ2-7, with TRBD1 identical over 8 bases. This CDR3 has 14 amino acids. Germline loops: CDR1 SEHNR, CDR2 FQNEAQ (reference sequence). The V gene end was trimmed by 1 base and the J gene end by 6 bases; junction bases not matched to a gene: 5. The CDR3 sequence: CASSLGGQVGEQYF. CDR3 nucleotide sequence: TGTGCCAGCAGCTTAGGGGGACAGGTGGGCGAGCAGTACTTC. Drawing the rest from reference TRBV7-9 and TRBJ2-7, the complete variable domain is DTGVSQNPRHKITKRGQNVTFRCDPISEHNRLYWYRQTLGQGPEFLTYFQNEAQLEKSRLLSDRFSAERPKGSFSTLEIQRTEQGDSAMYLCASSLGGQVGEQYFGPGTRLTVT.

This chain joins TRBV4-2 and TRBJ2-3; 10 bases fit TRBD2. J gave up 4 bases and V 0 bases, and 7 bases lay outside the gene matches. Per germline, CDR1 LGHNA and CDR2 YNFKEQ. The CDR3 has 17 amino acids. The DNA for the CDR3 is TGTGCCAGCAGCCAAGACGGGGCCAGCGGGGGGGCAGATACGCAGTATTTT. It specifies CASSQDGASGGADTQYF.

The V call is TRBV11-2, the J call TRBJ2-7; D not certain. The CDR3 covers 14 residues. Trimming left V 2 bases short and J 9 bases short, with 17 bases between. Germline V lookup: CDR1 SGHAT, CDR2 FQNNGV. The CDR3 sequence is CASSLNSQGRGQYF. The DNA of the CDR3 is TGTGCCAGCAGCTTAAATAGCCAAGGCCGTGGGCAGTACTTC.

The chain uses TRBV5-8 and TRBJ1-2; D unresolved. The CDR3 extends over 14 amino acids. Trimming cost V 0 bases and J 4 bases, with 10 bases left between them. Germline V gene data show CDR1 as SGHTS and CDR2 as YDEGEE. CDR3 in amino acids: CASSLGTGAYGYTF. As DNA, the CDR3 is TGTGCCAGCAGCTTGGGGACGGGTGCCTATGGCTACACCTTC.

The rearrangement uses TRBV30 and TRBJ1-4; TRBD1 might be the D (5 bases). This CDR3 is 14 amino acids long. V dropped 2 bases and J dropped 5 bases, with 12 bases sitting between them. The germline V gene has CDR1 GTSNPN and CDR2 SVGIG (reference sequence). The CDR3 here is CAWSKGRSNEKLFF. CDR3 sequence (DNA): TGTGCCTGGAGTAAGGGACGGTCGAATGAAAAACTGTTTTTT. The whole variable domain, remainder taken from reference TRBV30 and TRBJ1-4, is SQTIHQWPATLVQPVGSPLSLECTVEGTSNPNLYWYRQAAGRGLQLLFYSVGIGQISSEVPQNLSASRPQDRQFILSSKKLLLSDSGFYLCAWSKGRSNEKLFFGSGTQLSVL.

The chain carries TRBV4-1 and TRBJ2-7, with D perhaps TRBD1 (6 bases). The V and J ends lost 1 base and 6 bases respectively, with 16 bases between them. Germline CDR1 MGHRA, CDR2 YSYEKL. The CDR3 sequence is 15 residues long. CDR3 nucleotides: TGCGCCAGCAGCCAAGCTAGGGGGATCCAAAGCGAGCAGTACTTC. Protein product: CASSQARGIQSEQYF.

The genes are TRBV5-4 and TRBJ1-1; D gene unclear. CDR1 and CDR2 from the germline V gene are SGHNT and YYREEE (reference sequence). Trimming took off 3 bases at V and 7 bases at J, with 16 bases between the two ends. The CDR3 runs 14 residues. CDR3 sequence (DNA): TGTGCCAGCAGCTCATATCATGGGAACGTTGAAGCTTTCTTT. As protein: CASSSYHGNVEAFF.

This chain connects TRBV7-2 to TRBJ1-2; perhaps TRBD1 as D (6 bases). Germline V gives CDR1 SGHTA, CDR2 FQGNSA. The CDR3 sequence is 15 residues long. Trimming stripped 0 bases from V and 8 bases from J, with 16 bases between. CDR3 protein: CASSLAWGREGGYTF. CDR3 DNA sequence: TGTGCCAGCAGCTTAGCTTGGGGGCGCGAGGGGGGCTACACCTTC.

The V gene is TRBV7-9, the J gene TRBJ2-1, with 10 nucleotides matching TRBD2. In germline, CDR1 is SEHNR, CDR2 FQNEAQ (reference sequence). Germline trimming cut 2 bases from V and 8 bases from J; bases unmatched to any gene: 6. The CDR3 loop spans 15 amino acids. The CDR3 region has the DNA TGTGCCAGCAGCTTATATGCTAGCGGGAGCTATGAGCAGTTCTTC. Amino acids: CASSLYASGSYEQFF.

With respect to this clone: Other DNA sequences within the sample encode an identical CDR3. DNA for the CDR3: TGTGCCAGCAGCCGAGAGGGAAACACCATATATTTT. This gives the protein CASSREGNTIYF. The rearrangement uses TRBV7-9 and TRBJ1-3; D is undetermined. Trimming removed 5 bases at V and 4 bases at J, with 6 bases between. Germline V gives CDR1 SEHNR, CDR2 FQNEAQ (reference sequence). This CDR3 comprises 12 residues. Combining the CDR3 with reference TRBV7-9 and TRBJ1-3 gives the whole variable domain DTGVSQNPRHKITKRGQNVTFRCDPISEHNRLYWYRQTLGQGPEFLTYFQNEAQLEKSRLLSDRFSAERPKGSFSTLEIQRTEQGDSAMYLCASSREGNTIYFGEGSWLTVV.

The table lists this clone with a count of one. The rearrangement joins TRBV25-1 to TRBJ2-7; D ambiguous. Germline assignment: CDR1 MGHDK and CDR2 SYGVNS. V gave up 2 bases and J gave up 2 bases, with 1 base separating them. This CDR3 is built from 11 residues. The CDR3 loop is CASSEPYEQYF. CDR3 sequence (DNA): TGTGCCAGCAGTGAACCCTACGAGCAGTACTTC.